Listed here are 23 T cell receptor beta chains from one sample, sequenced in a study of long-term antiretroviral therapy in people with HIV. Version v3.0 of the immunoSEQ assay ran at survey level. The method was immunoSEQ multiplex PCR; TCRdb's version includes in-frame clones alone and lacks a portion of them. The table has roughly 21,000 clones, around 80% seen once. Sample: unsorted PBMCs, taken 0.2 years after starting antiretroviral therapy. These receptor sequences come from a young woman with HIV.

V is TRBV5-1 and J is TRBJ1-2; possibly TRBD1 for D (6 bases). The CDR3 is 13 amino acids. CDR1 is SGHRS and CDR2 is YFSETQ in the germline V gene. Trimming took 0 bases from V and 7 from J, leaving 10 bases between them. CDR3 region: CASSLEQGGGYTF. DNA for the CDR3: TGCGCCAGCAGCTTGGAACAGGGAGGTGGCTACACCTTC.

The chain joins TRBV6-1 to TRBJ1-2; D is perhaps TRBD1 (6 bases). There are 13 residues in the CDR3. V was cut by 6 bases and J by 2 bases, with 10 bases left in between. Per the germline V gene, CDR1 is MNHNS and CDR2 is SASEGT. CDR3 in amino acids: CASSPDSNYGYTF. As DNA, the CDR3 is TGTGCCAGCAGCCCGGACAGCAACTATGGCTACACCTTC.

The chain joins TRBV6-1 to TRBJ1-2; D may be TRBD1 (5 bases). This CDR3 has 13 residues. Germline V CDR1 and CDR2: MNHNS, SASEGT. The V end lost 6 bases, the J end lost 4 bases, and 12 bases lay between the germline ends. For the CDR3, the DNA is TGTGCCAGCAGAGCCGACAGAGCCTATGGCTACACCTTC. Its translation: CASRADRAYGYTF.

This clone came up a few times. CDR3 in amino acids: CASTQRDRGYTF. CDR3 bases: TGTGCCAGCACCCAGCGGGACAGGGGCTACACCTTC. J is TRBJ1-2 and V is TRBV5-5, with TRBD1 identical over 8 bases. Per the germline V gene, CDR1 is SGHKS and CDR2 is YYEKEE (reference sequence). CDR3 length: 12 residues. Trimming cost V 6 bases and J 8 bases; bases outside gene matches: 6.

This chain connects TRBV11-2 to TRBJ2-2; D uncertain. Trimming shortened V by 0 bases and J by 9 bases, and 8 bases separated the two germline ends. The CDR3 sequence is 13 residues long. Germline CDR1 SGHAT, CDR2 FQNNGV. The CDR3 coding sequence is TGTGCCAGCAGCTTAGATGGTTTCCGGGAGCTGTTTTTT. Amino acids: CASSLDGFRELFF.

The gene calls are TRBV27 and TRBJ2-7, with D perhaps TRBD2 (5 bases). The CDR3 is 14 amino acids. CDR1 and CDR2 from the germline V gene are MNHEY and SMNVEV (reference sequence). Trimming shortened V by 3 bases and J by 0 bases, and 9 bases separated the two germline ends. The CDR3 spells CASSLTGFSYEQYV. DNA of the CDR3: TGTGCCAGCAGTTTGACGGGGTTCTCCTACGAGCAGTACGTC.

The chain uses TRBV7-8 and TRBJ2-2; D not resolved. Looked up from germline, CDR1 is SGHVS and CDR2 is FQNEAQ. The CDR3 loop spans 14 amino acids. Trimming took off 3 bases at V and 4 bases at J, with 9 bases between the two ends. The CDR3 sequence: CASSFKGSTGELFF. CDR3 DNA: TGTGCCAGCAGCTTTAAGGGATCCACCGGGGAGCTGTTTTTT.

This clone showed up just a few times. The chain is built from TRBV7-2 and TRBJ1-1; no reliable D call. Germline lookup yields CDR1 SGHTA and CDR2 FQGNSA. Trimming removed 1 base from V and 0 bases from J, with 12 bases in between. The CDR3 consists of 16 residues. CDR3 sequence reads: CASSLVFPVMNTEAFF. The CDR3 nucleotides are TGTGCCAGCAGCTTAGTATTTCCAGTAATGAACACTGAAGCTTTCTTT.

J is TRBJ1-2 and V is TRBV29-1; D possibly corresponds to TRBD1 (6 bases). V lost 6 bases, J lost 3 bases, and 14 bases lay in between. Looked up from germline, CDR1 is SQVTM and CDR2 is ANQGSEA. The CDR3 extends over 13 amino acids. CDR3 sequence (DNA): TGCAGCGTCGGTGGGACACTGTACTATGGCTACACCTTC. Protein sequence: CSVGGTLYYGYTF.

The chain couples TRBV5-1 to TRBJ1-4; TRBD1 is a possible D gene (6 bases). The germline CDR1 and CDR2 sequences are SGHRS and YFSETQ. The CDR3 has 14 amino acids. V was pared by 0 bases and J by 8 bases, with 11 bases between. DNA for the CDR3: TGCGCCAGCAGCTTGGGGGGGGCCGGCGAAAAACTGTTTTTT. It specifies CASSLGGAGEKLFF. Combining the CDR3 with reference TRBV5-1 and TRBJ1-4 gives the whole variable domain KAGVTQTPRYLIKTRGQQVTLSCSPISGHRSVSWYQQTPGQGLQFLFEYFSETQRNKGNFPGRFSGRQFSNSRSEMNVSTLELGDSALYLCASSLGGAGEKLFFGSGTQLSVL.

This chain connects TRBV9 to TRBJ2-1; D is unresolved. CDR3 length: 15 amino acids. CDR1 is SGDLS, CDR2 YYNGEE, per germline. V gave up 1 base and J gave up 0 bases, with 8 bases separating them. In nucleotides, the CDR3 is TGTGCCAGCAGCGTACTAGAGGACTCCTACAATGAGCAGTTCTTC. This translates into CASSVLEDSYNEQFF.

The chain recombines TRBV29-1 with TRBJ2-7; maybe TRBD1 (5 bases). There are 13 residues in the CDR3. Trimming cost V 4 bases and J 2 bases, with 12 bases left between them. Germline loops: CDR1 SQVTM, CDR2 ANQGSEA. In nucleotides, the CDR3 is TGCAGCGTTGTAACAGGAGAACCCTACGAGCAGTACTTC. Translated, it gives CSVVTGEPYEQYF.

V usage is TRBV5-5 and J usage is TRBJ1-2, with D perhaps matching TRBD1 (6 bases). CDR1 and CDR2 (germline): SGHKS, YYEKEE (reference sequence). The CDR3 loop spans 16 amino acids. V was cut by 3 bases and J by 7 bases, with 22 bases left in between. CDR3 residues: CASSSPLGAGLIGYTF. Written as DNA, the CDR3 is TGTGCCAGCAGCTCCCCCTTGGGGGCAGGCTTGATTGGCTACACCTTC.

By frequency in the sample, this clone is medium-sized. The chain combines TRBV4-2 with TRBJ1-1, with no clear D. Trimming cost V 0 bases and J 5 bases, with 7 bases left between them. This CDR3 is 13 amino acids long. Looked up from germline, CDR1 is LGHNA and CDR2 is YNFKEQ. The CDR3 DNA is TGTGCCAGCAGCCAAGAGGGGTATACTGAAGCTTTCTTT. This encodes CASSQEGYTEAFF.

J is TRBJ1-6 and V is TRBV7-2; unclear D gene. The CDR3 length is 14 residues. The V and J ends lost 1 base and 10 bases respectively, with 11 bases between them. The germline V gene encodes CDR1 SGHTA and CDR2 FQGNSA. The CDR3 nucleotides are TGTGCCAGCAGCTTAGTGGCGTTCGCCTCACCCCTCCACTTT. Translation gives CASSLVAFASPLHF.

The CDR3 loop reads CASSFQGPGANVLTF. The CDR3 coding sequence is TGTGCCAGCAGCTTCCAGGGGCCTGGGGCCAACGTCCTGACTTTC. V and J are TRBV7-2 and TRBJ2-6; D is possibly TRBD1 (6 bases). Germline V gene sequence: CDR1 SGHTA, CDR2 FQGNSA. This CDR3 is 15 amino acids long. The V and J ends lost 3 bases and 2 bases respectively, with 8 bases between them.

Points on this clone: This sample also contains other DNA sequences that code for the same CDR3. The gene calls are TRBV5-6 and TRBJ2-3; 11 nucleotides align to TRBD2. V gave up 0 bases and J gave up 5 bases; unmatched junction bases: 2. The CDR3 contains 15 residues. Germline V lookup: CDR1 SGHDT, CDR2 YYEEEE. The CDR3 spells CASSLVSGGVDTQYF. CDR3 nucleotide sequence: TGTGCCAGCAGCTTGGTTAGCGGGGGGGTAGATACGCAGTATTTT.

The CDR3 spells CASSLAGGLGDTQYF. The CDR3 DNA follows: TGTGCCAGCAGCCTAGCGGGGGGGCTTGGAGATACGCAGTATTTT. The chain links TRBV5-6 to TRBJ2-3; 12 nucleotides match TRBD2. CDR1 is SGHDT, CDR2 YYEEEE, per germline. There are 15 residues in the CDR3. The V and J ends lost 4 bases and 5 bases, in that order; junction bases with no gene match: 5.

V gene TRBV9 combines with J gene TRBJ1-2, with 7 bases aligning to TRBD1. The length of the CDR3 is 13 residues. Germline CDR1 reads SGDLS; CDR2 reads YYNGEE. The V segment lost 2 bases and the J segment 4 bases; nucleotides outside the gene matches: 2. CDR3 in amino acids: CASSVRDSYGYTF. DNA of the CDR3: TGTGCCAGCAGCGTCCGGGACAGCTATGGCTACACCTTC.

This clone was observed a single time. This chain links TRBV11-2 with TRBJ1-2; TRBD1 matches at 10 bases. The ends lost 5 bases at V and 8 bases at J; junction bases unmatched: 5. The CDR3 totals 13 residues. Germline CDR1 SGHAT, CDR2 FQNNGV. CDR3 sequence: CASSMTGGAGYTF. The CDR3 DNA follows: TGTGCCAGCAGCATGACAGGGGGCGCGGGCTACACCTTC.

The V and J genes are TRBV29-1 and TRBJ2-3, with D possibly TRBD1 on 6 matching bases. Trimming removed 8 bases from V and 1 base from J, with 22 bases in between. Germline values: CDR1 SQVTM, CDR2 ANQGSEA. CDR3 size: 16 residues. As DNA, the CDR3 is TGCAGCCCTGGGGGTTGGGGGCGGCTAGGCACAGATACGCAGTATTTT. Amino acid sequence: CSPGGWGRLGTDTQYF.

The rearrangement joins TRBV12-5 to TRBJ2-5, with TRBD1 identical over 8 bases. This CDR3 contains 15 residues. From germline, CDR1 is LGHNT and CDR2 FRNRAP. V lost 5 bases to trimming and J lost 5 bases; unmatched junction nucleotides: 10. The CDR3 bases are TGTGCTAGTGGTCTACCCGGACAGGGAGTCGAGACCCAGTACTTC. Amino acids: CASGLPGQGVETQYF.

The rearrangement uses TRBV6-5 and TRBJ2-1; D may correspond to TRBD1 or TRBD2 (5 bases each). V gave up 5 bases and J gave up 8 bases, with 10 bases separating them. The CDR3 contains 12 residues. Germline CDR1 reads MNHEY; CDR2 reads SVGAGI. CDR3 protein: CASSRRDDEQFF. CDR3 bases: TGTGCCAGCAGTCGCCGGGACGATGAGCAGTTCTTC.